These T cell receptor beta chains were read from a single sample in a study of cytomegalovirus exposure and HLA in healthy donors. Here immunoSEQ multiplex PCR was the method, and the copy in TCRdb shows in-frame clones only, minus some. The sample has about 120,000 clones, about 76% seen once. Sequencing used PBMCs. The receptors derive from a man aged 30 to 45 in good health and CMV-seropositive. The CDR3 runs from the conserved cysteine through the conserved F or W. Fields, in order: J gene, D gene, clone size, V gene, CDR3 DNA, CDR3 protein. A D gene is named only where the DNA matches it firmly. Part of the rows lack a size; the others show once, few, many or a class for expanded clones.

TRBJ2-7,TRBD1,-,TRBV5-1,TGCGCCAGCCGTTACCAGGGGGCTTCCTACGAGCAGTACTTC,CASRYQGASYEQYF
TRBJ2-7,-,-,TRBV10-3,TGTGCCATCAGTGATCCCGGGGTCGTCTACGAGCAGTACTTC,CAISDPGVVYEQYF
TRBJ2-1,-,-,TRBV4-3,TGCGCCAGCAGCCAAAGAGGGACTGATGAGCAGTTCTTC,CASSQRGTDEQFF
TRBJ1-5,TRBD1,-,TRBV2,TGTGCCAGCAGACCCCCGGGGACAGGGGGGAATCAGCCCCAGCATTTT,CASRPPGTGGNQPQHF
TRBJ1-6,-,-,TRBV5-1,TGCGCCAGCAGCTTTGGCATGGAGGCAGATTCACCCCTCCACTTT,CASSFGMEADSPLHF
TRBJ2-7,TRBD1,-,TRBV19,TGTGCCAGTAGCGGACAGGTCGCTGAGCAGTACTTC,CASSGQVAEQYF
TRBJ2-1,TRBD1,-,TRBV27,TGTGCCAGCAGTCCGGGACAGGGGAAATACAATGAGCAGTTCTTC,CASSPGQGKYNEQFF
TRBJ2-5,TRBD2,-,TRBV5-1,TGCGCCAGCAGCTTGGGCGGGGGTTATTTTCAAGAGACCCAGTACTTC,CASSLGGGYFQETQYF
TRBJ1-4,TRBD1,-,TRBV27,TGTGCCAGCAGTTTCAGGGGGCGAGGTAATGAAAAACTGTTTTTT,CASSFRGRGNEKLFF
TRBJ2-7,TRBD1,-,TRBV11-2,TGTGCCAGCAGCCAGGGACAGCCCTACGAGCAGTACTTC,CASSQGQPYEQYF
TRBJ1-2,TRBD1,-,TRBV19,TGTGCCAGTAGTACCCAGGACAGGGAACAATATGGCTACACCTTC,CASSTQDREQYGYTF
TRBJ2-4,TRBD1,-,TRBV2,TGTGCCAGCAGTGAGACAGGGCAAAACATTCAGTACTTC,CASSETGQNIQYF
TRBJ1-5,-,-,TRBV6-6,TGTGCCAGCAGTTACCCTACACAGGGAAATCAGCCCCAGCATTTT,CASSYPTQGNQPQHF
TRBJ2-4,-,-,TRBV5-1,TGCGCCAGCAGCTTGGCCTTAGGGCGGGGATCCGAAAACATTCAGTACTTC,CASSLALGRGSENIQYF
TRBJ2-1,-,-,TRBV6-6,TGTGCCAGCAGTCTAACCCCAGGGAAGGATGAGCAGTTCTTC,CASSLTPGKDEQFF
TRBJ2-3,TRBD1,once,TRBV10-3,TGTGCCATCCGACCGGGGACAGGGGGCACAGATACGCAGTATTTT,CAIRPGTGGTDTQYF
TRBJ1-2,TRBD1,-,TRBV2,TGTGCCAGCAGTGCGGGACAGGCTCGGGGCTACACCTTC,CASSAGQARGYTF
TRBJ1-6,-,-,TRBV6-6,TGTGCCAGCAGTTACTCGGAAGGATGGGGAGGGTCACCCCTCCACTTT,CASSYSEGWGGSPLHF
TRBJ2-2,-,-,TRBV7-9,TGTTCCAGCAGCTCCCTCACCGGGGAGCTGTTTTTT,CSSSSLTGELFF
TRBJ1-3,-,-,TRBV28,TGTGCCAGCAGTTTGGGAGGGTCTGCCTACTCTGGAAACACCATATATTTT,CASSLGGSAYSGNTIYF
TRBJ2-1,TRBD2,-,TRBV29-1,TGCAGCGTTGAATTCCTAGCGGGGGGCAACTACAATGAGCAGTTCTTC,CSVEFLAGGNYNEQFF
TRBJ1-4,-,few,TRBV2,TGTGCCAGCCGTTATAATGAAAAACTGTTTTTT,CASRYNEKLFF
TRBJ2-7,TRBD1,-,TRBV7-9,TGTGCCAGCACCCCTCTCGAGACAGGGGACTACGAGCAGTACTTC,CASTPLETGDYEQYF
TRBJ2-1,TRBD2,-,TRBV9,TGTGCCAGCAGCGTACGGGGGGACTCCTACAATGAGCAGTTCTTC,CASSVRGDSYNEQFF
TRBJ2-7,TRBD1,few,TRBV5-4,TGTGCCAGCAGCCCGGGGACAGGGGGTTACGAGCAGTACTTC,CASSPGTGGYEQYF
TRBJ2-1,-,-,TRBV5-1,TGCGCCAGCAGCTCGGACTCACGGGATGAGCAGTTCTTC,CASSSDSRDEQFF
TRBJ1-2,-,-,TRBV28,TGTGCCAGCAGCGCCCCCCGGTATGGCTACACCTTC,CASSAPRYGYTF
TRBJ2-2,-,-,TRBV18,TGTGCCAGCTCACCGGAGGACAGCATGAACACCGGGGAGCTGTTTTTT,CASSPEDSMNTGELFF
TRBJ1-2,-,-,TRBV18,TGTGCCAGCTCGACCGGGGGGGACTATGGCTACACCTTC,CASSTGGDYGYTF
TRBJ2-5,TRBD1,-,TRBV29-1,TGCAGCGTTGACCGCGGCCAGGGGGCCCCAGAGACCCAGTACTTC,CSVDRGQGAPETQYF
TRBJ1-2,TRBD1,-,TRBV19,TGTGCCAGTAGGAGCGGGACAGGAGTATTTCAGGTCGGTTCGGGAGGCTACACCTTC,CASRSGTGVFQVGSGGYTF
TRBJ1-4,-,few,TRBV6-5,TGTGCCAGCGGGCGGGGGGGAAAAGGTGAAAAACTGTTTTTT,CASGRGGKGEKLFF
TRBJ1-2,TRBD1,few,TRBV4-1,TGCGCCAGCAGCCAAGATACTGGGCAGGGGGCGGTTGGCTACACCTTC,CASSQDTGQGAVGYTF
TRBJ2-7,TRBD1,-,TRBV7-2,TGTGCCAGCAGCTCACGACAGGGGCCCTACGAGCAGTACTTC,CASSSRQGPYEQYF
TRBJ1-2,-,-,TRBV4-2,TGTGCCAGCAGCCAAGATCGTCGGGTCGGCTATGGCTACACCTTC,CASSQDRRVGYGYTF
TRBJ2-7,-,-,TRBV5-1,TGCGCCAGCAGCCCTGGGGGGAAGGTCTACGAGCAGTACTTC,CASSPGGKVYEQYF
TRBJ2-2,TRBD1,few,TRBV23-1,TGCGCCAGCAGTCAATCGTCAGGGGGAGTGAACACCGGGGAGCTGTTTTTT,CASSQSSGGVNTGELFF
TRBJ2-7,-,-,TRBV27,TGTGCCAGCAGTCCCGGGAGCTACGAGCAGTACTTC,CASSPGSYEQYF
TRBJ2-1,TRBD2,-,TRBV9,TGTGCCAGCAGCGTAGACCCCCTCCATAGCGGGGGGACGTTCTTC,CASSVDPLHSGGTFF
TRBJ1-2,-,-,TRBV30,TGTAGCAGGGGTAACTATGGCTACACCTTC,CSRGNYGYTF
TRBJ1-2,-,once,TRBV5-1,TGCGCCAGCAGCTTGTTACAGGCCGGCTATGGCTACACCTTC,CASSLLQAGYGYTF
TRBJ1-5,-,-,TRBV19,TGTGCCAGTAGTATAGTCCCAGGGTCTAGCAATCAGCCCCAGCATTTT,CASSIVPGSSNQPQHF
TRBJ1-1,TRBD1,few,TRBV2,TGTGCCAGCAGAATACAGGGGGGCACTGAAGCTTTCTTT,CASRIQGGTEAFF
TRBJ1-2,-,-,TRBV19,TGTGCCAGTGCCAGGGGAACAGGGCCTTATGGCTACACCTTC,CASARGTGPYGYTF
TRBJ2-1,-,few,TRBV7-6,TGTGCCAGCAGCTTGCAGGAAGGAAATGAGCAGTTCTTC,CASSLQEGNEQFF
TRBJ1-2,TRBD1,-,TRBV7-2,TGTGCCAGCAGCCCCGGGACAGGGGGTTTCTATGGCTACACCTTC,CASSPGTGGFYGYTF
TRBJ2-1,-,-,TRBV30,TGTGCCTCGGACTCTCGGGGGCAGTTCTTC,CASDSRGQFF
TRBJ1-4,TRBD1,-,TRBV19,TGTGCCAGTAGGAAGGGGGCCTACGAAAAACTGTTTTTT,CASRKGAYEKLFF
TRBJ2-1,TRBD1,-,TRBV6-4,TGTGCCAGCAGTCCGGGACAGGGATGGAATGAGCAGTTCTTC,CASSPGQGWNEQFF
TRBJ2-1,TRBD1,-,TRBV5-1,TGCGCCAGCAGCTGGGGGACAGCCGACTACAATGAGCAGTTCTTC,CASSWGTADYNEQFF
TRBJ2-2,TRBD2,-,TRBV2,TGTGCCAGCAGTGTTGTAGCGGGGTTAGCCGGGGAGCTGTTTTTT,CASSVVAGLAGELFF
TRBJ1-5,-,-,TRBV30,TGTGCCTGGAGTGACAGCTTGGCCAGCAATCAGCCCCAGCATTTT,CAWSDSLASNQPQHF
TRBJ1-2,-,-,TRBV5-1,TGCGCCAGCAGCATTAGTCCCGCTAACTATGGCTACACCTTC,CASSISPANYGYTF